Listed below are T cell receptor beta chains from one sample, sequenced in a study of T cells in Graves' hyperthyroidism and ophthalmopathy. TCRdb passed the multiplex PCR reads through MiXCR, listing each CDR3 protein once. The sample has 450,000 to 600,000 distinct CDR3 sequences; approximately 15% are singletons. Input material: blood. The receptor set was obtained from a woman between 40 and 50 years old with Graves' hyperthyroidism. CDR3s include the opening cysteine and the closing phenylalanine or tryptophan. The D gene is left open where the match is weak. Clone size, where shown, is once, few, many, or a class for clones that have expanded.

D	size	V	J	CDR3	DNA
-	few	TRBV27	TRBJ2-5	CASSLYRDLQETQYF	TGTGCCAGCAGTTTATACCGGGACCTCCAAGAGACCCAGTACTTC
-	many	TRBV24-1	TRBJ2-7	CATSDFSREAYEQYF	TGTGCCACCAGTGACTTCTCCAGGGAAGCCTACGAGCAGTACTTC
-	-	TRBV20-1	TRBJ2-2	CSARDPSTGELFF	TGCAGTGCTAGAGATCCTAGTACCGGGGAGCTGTTTTTT
TRBD1	-	TRBV3-1	TRBJ1-6	CASSQGTGVEAPLHF	TGTGCCAGCAGCCAAGGGACAGGGGTAGAGGCACCCCTCCACTTT
-	-	TRBV6-2/TRBV6-3	TRBJ2-4	CASSLVGKGNIQYF	TGTGCCAGCAGTTTAGTGGGGAAGGGAAACATTCAGTACTTC
-	many	TRBV27	TRBJ2-3	CASSFHAATDTQYF	TGTGCCAGCAGTTTCCACGCAGCTACAGATACGCAGTATTTT
-	many	TRBV18	TRBJ2-7	CASSPPSWGESSYEQYF	TGTGCCAGCTCACCACCATCGTGGGGCGAGAGCTCCTACGAGCAGTACTTC
TRBD1	-	TRBV19	TRBJ1-2	CASSSTGEVYGYTF	TGTGCCAGTAGTTCGACAGGGGAGGTCTATGGCTACACCTTC
TRBD2	-	TRBV28	TRBJ2-2	CASTPRGGRYGGELFF	TGTGCCAGCACCCCTAGGGGCGGGAGGTATGGCGGGGAGCTGTTTTTT
TRBD1	-	TRBV7-2	TRBJ2-3	CASSLLQGVGDTQYF	TGTGCCAGCAGCCTCCTCCAGGGGGTAGGAGATACGCAGTATTTT
-	many	TRBV6-2/TRBV6-3	TRBJ2-7	CASRPTTSYEQYF	TGTGCCAGCAGACCCACAACCTCCTACGAGCAGTACTTC
TRBD1	few	TRBV10-3	TRBJ1-2	CAISESPTGGNYGYTF	TGTGCCATCAGTGAGTCTCCGACAGGGGGCAACTATGGCTACACCTTC
-	many	TRBV11-2	TRBJ2-1	CASSLDLKVEQFF	TGTGCCAGCAGCTTAGACCTCAAGGTCGAGCAGTTCTTC
TRBD2	many	TRBV20-1	TRBJ2-3	CSARDSSGRTDTQYF	TGCAGTGCTAGAGATTCTAGCGGAAGAACAGATACGCAGTATTTT
TRBD2	few	TRBV7-3	TRBJ2-1	CASSPGTSNVNEQFF	TGTGCCAGCAGCCCCGGGACTAGTAATGTGAATGAGCAGTTCTTC
TRBD2	many	TRBV12-3/TRBV12-4	TRBJ2-7	CASSSSAGVYEQYF	TGTGCCAGCAGTTCGTCAGCGGGAGTGTACGAGCAGTACTTC
TRBD2	-	TRBV11-2	TRBJ2-1	CASSLRPGTSGQYEQFF	TGTGCCAGCAGCTTAAGGCCCGGGACTAGCGGACAGTATGAGCAGTTCTTC
-	few	TRBV6-1	TRBJ1-6	CARGGSSYNSPLHF	TGTGCCAGAGGGGGGAGCTCCTATAATTCACCCCTCCACTTT
TRBD1	-	TRBV3-1	TRBJ1-6	CASSPGQGLTGSPLHF	TGTGCCAGCAGCCCGGGACAGGGCTTAACGGGGTCACCCCTCCACTTT
-	-	TRBV28	TRBJ2-3	CASSLSVRLGTDTQYF	TGTGCCAGCAGTTTATCAGTAAGGTTGGGAACAGATACGCAGTATTTT
TRBD2	-	TRBV28	TRBJ2-1	CASSFGGGVNEQFF	TGTGCCAGCAGTTTCGGGGGGGGGGTCAATGAGCAGTTCTTC
TRBD1	many	TRBV7-8	TRBJ2-1	CASSLGTGYTDEQFF	TGTGCCAGCAGCCTCGGGACAGGGTATACGGATGAGCAGTTCTTC
TRBD2	many	TRBV3-1	TRBJ2-2	CASSSREGAGELFF	TGTGCCAGCAGCTCTCGGGAGGGAGCCGGGGAGCTGTTTTTT
-	many	TRBV2	TRBJ2-7	CASTSGQAREQYF	TGTGCCAGCACCTCGGGGCAGGCTAGGGAGCAGTACTTC
TRBD2	many	TRBV20-1	TRBJ2-1	CSASGGRAVLTYNEQFF	TGCAGTGCTAGTGGGGGGAGGGCCGTTTTGACCTACAATGAGCAGTTCTTC
-	many	TRBV9	TRBJ1-1	CASSVGPGPNTEAFF	TGTGCCAGCAGCGTAGGTCCAGGACCGAACACTGAAGCTTTCTTT
TRBD2	many	TRBV5-1	TRBJ2-1	CASSLGSGSRLSEQFF	TGCGCCAGCAGCTTGGGTAGCGGGAGTAGGTTGAGTGAGCAGTTCTTC
TRBD2	many	TRBV3-1	TRBJ2-5	CASSASVGAGVETQYF	TGTGCCAGCAGCGCTTCCGTGGGAGCGGGAGTAGAGACCCAGTACTTC
TRBD1	many	TRBV30	TRBJ2-4	CAWRAGQGAAIQYF	TGTGCCTGGAGGGCTGGACAGGGGGCCGCCATTCAGTACTTC
-	-	TRBV6-1	TRBJ1-5	CASRGLTSNQPQHF	TGTGCCAGCCGAGGGCTAACTAGCAATCAGCCCCAGCATTTT
-	few	TRBV5-1	TRBJ2-5	CASSGQSGPGETQYF	TGCGCCAGCAGCGGACAGTCGGGACCAGGAGAGACCCAGTACTTC
TRBD2	-	TRBV12-3/TRBV12-4	TRBJ2-5	CASSFLSGPGLAGGEYF	TGTGCCAGCAGTTTTCTGTCGGGACCGGGACTAGCGGGAGGGGAGTACTTC
TRBD2	many	TRBV5-5	TRBJ2-3	CASSLTSGRGDTQYF	TGTGCCAGCAGCTTGACTAGCGGGAGAGGAGATACGCAGTATTTT